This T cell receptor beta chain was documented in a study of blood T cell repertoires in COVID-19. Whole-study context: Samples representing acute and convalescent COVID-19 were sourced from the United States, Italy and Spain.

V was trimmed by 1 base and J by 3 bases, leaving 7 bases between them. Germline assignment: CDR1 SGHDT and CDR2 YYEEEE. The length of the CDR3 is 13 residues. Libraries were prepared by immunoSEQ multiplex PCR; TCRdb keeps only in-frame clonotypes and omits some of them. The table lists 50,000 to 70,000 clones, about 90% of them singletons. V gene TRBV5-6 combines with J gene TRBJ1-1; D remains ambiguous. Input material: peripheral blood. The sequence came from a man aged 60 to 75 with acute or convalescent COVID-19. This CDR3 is CASSLYQYTEAFF. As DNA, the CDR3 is TGTGCCAGCAGCTTGTACCAGTACACTGAAGCTTTCTTT.